Shown below are 21 T cell receptor beta chains from a single sample sequenced in a study of T cells in Graves' hyperthyroidism and ophthalmopathy. Amplification of TCR beta CDR3 regions used RNA as the template. In the first-round RT-PCR of the TCR CDR3, the HTBI primer set was used. TCRdb re-derived calls from the multiplex PCR reads in MiXCR, one entry per CDR3 protein. The repertoire has 600,000 to 700,000 distinct CDR3 sequences, 45% of them found once; the top ten carry more than 7%. Source material: peripheral blood or thyroid tissue (not recorded which). These receptors were obtained from an adult man with Graves' disease, either hyperthyroidism or ophthalmopathy (not recorded which).

The V and J genes are TRBV12-3 or TRBV12-4 and TRBJ1-2; the match to TRBD1 covers 7 bases. The V segment lost 6 bases and the J segment 7 bases; nucleotides outside the gene matches: 8. CDR3 length: 13 amino acids. The CDR3 coding sequence is TGTGCCAGCAGCTTGGCCAGGGGGGGTGGCTACACCTTC. Translated: CASSLARGGGYTF.

The chain employs TRBV24-1 and TRBJ1-2; 8 bases are a match to TRBD1. V lost 4 bases and J lost 4; bases outside the gene matches: 4. From germline, CDR1 is KGHDR and CDR2 SFDVKD. The CDR3 is made up of 14 amino acids. The CDR3 DNA is TGTGCCACCAGTGAAACTGGACAGGGCTATGGCTACACCTTC. This codes for CATSETGQGYGYTF.

Comments on this clonotype: With a much larger clone just one base away, this may be a read error. The J gene is TRBJ1-4, the V gene TRBV24-1, with 7 bases aligning to TRBD1. CDR1 is KGHDR and CDR2 is SFDVKD in the germline V gene. V was pared by 2 bases and J by 8 bases, with 10 bases of the junction left unmatched. The length of the CDR3 is 16 residues. Here the CDR3 DNA reads TGTGCCACCAGTGATTCGGCGACAGGGATCAGCGAAAAACTGTTTTTT. Its protein is CATSDSATGISEKLFF.

The sample holds a few counts of this clonotype. The junction departs from the called germline gene at one end, perhaps through a read error. J is TRBJ2-7 and V is TRBV10-3; D is unclear. The CDR3 loop spans 12 amino acids. Germline lookup yields CDR1 ENHRY and CDR2 SYGVKD. The CDR3 coding sequence is TGTGCCAGCAGTAAGGGTCTGGACGAGCAGTACTTC. Translated, it gives CASSKGLDEQYF.

This clonotype was seen a handful of times. The chain combines TRBV2 with TRBJ1-6; 8 bases line up with TRBD1. The V and J ends lost 5 bases and 13 bases, in that order; junction bases with no gene match: 19. The CDR3 has 17 residues. The V gene's germline CDR1 is SNHLY and CDR2 FYNNEI. CDR3 sequence: CASSYTLGQGRVGPLHF. CDR3 nucleotide sequence: TGTGCCAGCAGTTACACCCTCGGACAGGGAAGGGTCGGGCCCCTCCACTTT. The entire variable domain, with the rest obtained from reference TRBV2 and TRBJ1-6, is as follows: EPEVTQTPSHQVTQMGQEVILRCVPISNHLYFYWYRQILGQKVEFLVSFYNNEISEKSEIFDDQFSVERPDGSNFTLKIRSTKLEDSAMYFCASSYTLGQGRVGPLHFGNGTRLTVT.

The chain combines TRBV13 with TRBJ1-1; tentative D call: TRBD1 (6 bases). The germline gives CDR1 PRHDT, CDR2 FYEKMQ (reference sequence). Trimming stripped 6 bases from V and 3 bases from J, with 17 bases between. CDR3 length equals 15 residues. The DNA for the CDR3 is TGTGCCAGCAGGGTAAGGGGGGGCCTCGACACTGAAGCTTTCTTT. Translating it yields CASRVRGGLDTEAFF.

The chain recombines TRBV7-2 with TRBJ2-1, with D possibly TRBD1 on 6 matching bases. Per the germline V gene, CDR1 is SGHTA and CDR2 is FQGNSA. V was cut by 1 base and J by 8 bases, with 9 bases left in between. CDR3 length: 13 amino acids. CDR3 amino acids: CASSLEQGDEQFF. The CDR3 coding sequence is TGTGCCAGCAGCTTAGAACAGGGCGATGAGCAGTTCTTC.

This clonotype occurred a few times. The chain combines TRBV29-1 with TRBJ1-2; D is perhaps TRBD1 (5 bases). The CDR3 extends over 11 amino acids. Trimming cost V 8 bases and J 7 bases, with 14 bases left between them. Germline V gene lookup returns CDR1 SQVTM and CDR2 ANQGSEA. The CDR3 DNA reads as TGCAGCATATTCCAGGGCGCTGGCTACACCTTC. It translates to CSIFQGAGYTF. The whole variable domain, filled in from reference TRBV29-1 and TRBJ1-2, reads SAVISQKPSRDICQRGTSLTIQCQVDSQVTMMFWYRQQPGQSLTLIATANQGSEATYESGFVIDKFPISRPNLTFSTLTVSNMSPEDSSIYLCSIFQGAGYTFGSGTRLTVV.

V is TRBV2 and J is TRBJ1-2, with D uncertain. The V and J ends lost 0 bases and 7 bases respectively, with 12 bases between them. Germline values: CDR1 SNHLY, CDR2 FYNNEI. The CDR3 loop spans 14 amino acids. The CDR3 is CASSEAGPTGGYTF. Written as DNA, the CDR3 is TGTGCCAGCAGTGAAGCCGGCCCGACTGGTGGCTACACCTTC.

V and J are TRBV24-1 and TRBJ2-5, with 7 bases fitting TRBD1. Germline V lookup: CDR1 KGHDR, CDR2 SFDVKD. CDR3 length equals 15 residues. Germline trimming cut 11 bases from V and 2 bases from J; bases unmatched to any gene: 13. The DNA for the CDR3 is TGTGCCATCAGCAGGGACAGTCCTTATCAAGAGACCCAGTACTTC. This translates into CAISRDSPYQETQYF.

The chain carries TRBV6-5 and TRBJ1-2, with D hard to call. This CDR3 region has 14 residues. Germline CDR1 is MNHEY and CDR2 is SVGAGI. V lost 0 bases to trimming and J lost 4 bases, with 9 bases between them. DNA of the CDR3: TGTGCCAGCAGTTACTCTGCGGCAACCTATGGCTACACCTTC. It specifies CASSYSAATYGYTF.

The V gene is TRBV19, the J gene TRBJ1-1; 8 positions agree with TRBD1. V trimming: 7 bases; J trimming: 0 bases; junction bases outside the gene matches: 4. The CDR3 has 14 residues. Germline CDR1 and CDR2: LNHDA and SQIVND (reference sequence). The CDR3 bases are TGTGCCAGTAAATTGGGACAGGTGAACACTGAAGCTTTCTTT. As protein: CASKLGQVNTEAFF.

V gene TRBV29-1 combines with J gene TRBJ1-3, with D possibly matching TRBD1 (6 bases). This CDR3 is 13 amino acids long. The ends were cut back, 4 bases at V and 4 bases at J, with 11 bases in the middle. Germline CDR1 reads SQVTM; CDR2 reads ANQGSEA. CDR3 sequence: CSVGTAGGNTIYF. CDR3 coding DNA: TGCAGCGTTGGGACAGCGGGGGGAAACACCATATATTTT.

This clonotype was recorded at least ten times. The rearrangement links TRBV2 to TRBJ1-5; 9 bases agree with TRBD1. Trimming cost V 6 bases and J 0 bases; bases outside gene matches: 3. The CDR3 sequence is 15 residues long. Germline-derived CDR1 and CDR2 are SNHLY and FYNNEI. CDR3 region: CASRRDRDSNQPQHF. For the CDR3, the DNA is TGTGCCAGCAGGCGGGACAGGGATAGCAATCAGCCCCAGCATTTT.

This clonotype was seen just once. The chain combines TRBV24-1 with TRBJ2-7; a possible D gene is TRBD2 (6 bases). The CDR3 loop spans 14 amino acids. Germline V CDR1 and CDR2: KGHDR, SFDVKD. The V end lost 5 bases, the J end lost 3 bases, and 13 bases lay between the germline ends. CDR3 nucleotides: TGTGCCACCAGTGCTGCGGGACTGAACTACGAGCAGTACTTC. Translated, it gives CATSAAGLNYEQYF.

This clonotype occurred once. This chain links TRBV20-1 with TRBJ2-7; D is possibly TRBD2 (5 bases). The CDR3 is 11 amino acids. Per germline, CDR1 DFQATT and CDR2 SNEGSKA (reference sequence). Here the CDR3 DNA reads TGCAGCATCGGGGAATCCTACGAGCAGTACTTC. It translates to CSIGESYEQYF.

The chain uses TRBV19 and TRBJ2-7; TRBD2 might be the D (6 bases). Germline lookup yields CDR1 LNHDA and CDR2 SQIVND (reference sequence). This CDR3 is 15 amino acids long. Trimming took off 3 bases at V and 1 base at J, with 13 bases between the two ends. The CDR3 DNA reads as TGTGCCAGTAGTATGGGCAGGGAGGTTTCCTACGAGCAGTACTTC. Translation: CASSMGREVSYEQYF.

This clonotype was observed once. The chain couples TRBV15 to TRBJ1-5; TRBD1 agrees at 8 bases. The CDR3 is 14 residues long. Germline-derived CDR1 and CDR2 are LNHNV and YYDKDF (reference sequence). The ends lost 9 bases at V and 0 bases at J; junction bases unmatched: 4. The DNA of the CDR3 is TGTGCCACGAGACAGGGGAATAGCAATCAGCCCCAGCATTTT. Protein sequence: CATRQGNSNQPQHF. The complete variable domain, with remaining parts taken from reference TRBV15 and TRBJ1-5, reads DAMVIQNPRYQVTQFGKPVTLSCSQTLNHNVMYWYQQKSSQAPKLLFHYYDKDFNNEADTPDNFQSRRPNTSFCFLDIRSPGLGDTAMYLCATRQGNSNQPQHFGDGTRLSIL.

This rearrangement joins TRBV6-1 to TRBJ1-5; perhaps TRBD1 as D (5 bases). V was trimmed by 9 bases and J by 2 bases, leaving 17 bases between them. The CDR3 is 15 residues long. Germline lookup yields CDR1 MNHNS and CDR2 SASEGT. CDR3 protein: CASTVGQGGNQPQHF. Written as DNA, the CDR3 is TGTGCCAGTACCGTAGGGCAGGGAGGCAATCAGCCCCAGCATTTT.

V gene TRBV10-3 combines with J gene TRBJ2-2; 10 bases map to TRBD2. Germline CDR1 ENHRY, CDR2 SYGVKD. The CDR3 covers 18 residues. V gave up 6 bases and J gave up 0 bases; unmatched junction bases: 10. The chain's CDR3 is CAIRPGLALDTNTGELFF. The CDR3 DNA reads as TGTGCCATCAGACCGGGACTAGCGCTAGATACGAACACCGGGGAGCTGTTTTTT.

The V call is TRBV7-4, the J call TRBJ1-6; D ambiguous. The CDR3 has 16 residues. The V gene lost 5 bases and the J gene lost 0 bases, with 11 bases spanning the gap. CDR1 is SGHVT and CDR2 is SQSDAQ in the germline V gene. CDR3 loop: CASSRPGSSYNSPLHF. CDR3 nucleotide sequence: TGTGCCAGCAGCCGCCCGGGGAGCTCCTATAATTCACCCCTCCACTTT.